These T cell receptor beta chains were read from a single sample in a study of cytomegalovirus exposure and HLA in healthy donors. The protocol was immunoSEQ multiplex PCR, while the TCRdb copy is restricted to in-frame clones and leaves out a portion. The data hold about 120,000 clones, with roughly 89% observed a single time. Material for sequencing was PBMCs. The receptors were sampled from a woman in her late teens or twenties in good health and CMV-seronegative. Each CDR3 is given with its conserved first and last residue. Each record gives: D gene, J gene, clone size, V gene, CDR3 protein, CDR3 DNA. A D gene is named only where the DNA matches it firmly. The size entry is marked missing in some rows and otherwise reads once, few, many or a size class.

D: NA
J: TRBJ2-3
size: NA
V: TRBV10-3
CDR3: CAISASTESHTQYF
DNA: TGTGCCATCAGTGCCTCGACAGAAAGCCATACGCAGTATTTT

D: TRBD2
J: TRBJ2-5
size: NA
V: TRBV5-1
CDR3: CASSLGSSGRETQYF
DNA: TGCGCCAGCAGCTTGGGGTCTAGCGGGAGGGAGACCCAGTACTTC

D: TRBD1
J: TRBJ1-5
size: NA
V: TRBV18
CDR3: CASSPRQGGDQPQHF
DNA: TGTGCCAGCTCCCCTCGACAGGGTGGGGATCAGCCCCAGCATTTT

D: NA
J: TRBJ2-7
size: NA
V: TRBV30
CDR3: CAWRPQGYEQYF
DNA: TGTGCCTGGAGACCGCAGGGGTACGAGCAGTACTTC

D: NA
J: TRBJ1-6
size: NA
V: TRBV30
CDR3: CAWSVTRGSPLHF
DNA: TGTGCCTGGAGTGTGACCCGGGGTTCACCCCTCCACTTT

D: TRBD2
J: TRBJ2-1
size: NA
V: TRBV27
CDR3: CAVHTTQRGYNEQFF
DNA: TGTGCCGTCCACACGACTCAGCGGGGATACAATGAGCAGTTCTTC

D: TRBD1
J: TRBJ2-7
size: NA
V: TRBV7-9
CDR3: CASSSGTGAYEQYF
DNA: TGTGCCAGCAGCTCAGGGACAGGGGCCTACGAGCAGTACTTC

D: TRBD2
J: TRBJ2-1
size: NA
V: TRBV28
CDR3: CASSGLAVTYNEQFF
DNA: TGTGCCAGCAGCGGGCTAGCGGTTACCTACAATGAGCAGTTCTTC

D: NA
J: TRBJ2-2
size: NA
V: TRBV28
CDR3: CASSAGTLSRNGELFF
DNA: TGTGCCAGCAGTGCCGGGACACTGTCTAGGAACGGGGAGCTGTTTTTT

D: TRBD2
J: TRBJ2-3
size: once
V: TRBV29-1
CDR3: CSVLLAGEPNTQYF
DNA: TGCAGCGTTCTTTTAGCGGGAGAACCAAATACGCAGTATTTT

D: NA
J: TRBJ2-7
size: NA
V: TRBV29-1
CDR3: CSVEGQDYEQYF
DNA: TGCAGCGTTGAAGGACAGGACTACGAGCAGTACTTC

D: NA
J: TRBJ1-5
size: NA
V: TRBV7-9
CDR3: CASSATVNQPQHF
DNA: TGTGCCAGCAGCGCGACAGTAAATCAGCCCCAGCATTTT

D: NA
J: TRBJ1-1
size: NA
V: TRBV19
CDR3: CASSMGLRTEAFF
DNA: TGTGCCAGTAGTATGGGGCTACGCACTGAAGCTTTCTTT

D: NA
J: TRBJ1-1
size: NA
V: TRBV29-1
CDR3: CSVVSPTENTEAFF
DNA: TGCAGCGTGGTGTCCCCGACTGAGAACACTGAAGCTTTCTTT

D: NA
J: TRBJ1-6
size: once
V: TRBV6-1
CDR3: CASSEQYNSPLHF
DNA: TGTGCCAGCAGTGAACAATATAATTCACCCCTCCACTTT

D: TRBD1
J: TRBJ1-5
size: NA
V: TRBV6-5
CDR3: CASSNIQGASQPQHF
DNA: TGTGCCAGCAGTAACATCCAGGGGGCAAGTCAGCCCCAGCATTTT

D: TRBD1
J: TRBJ1-1
size: NA
V: TRBV7-9
CDR3: CASSPKGAGTEAFF
DNA: TGTGCCAGCAGCCCAAAGGGGGCCGGGACTGAAGCTTTCTTT

D: TRBD1
J: TRBJ2-3
size: NA
V: TRBV4-1
CDR3: CASSRDRGTSTDTQYF
DNA: TGCGCCAGCAGCCGGGACAGGGGGACTAGCACAGATACGCAGTATTTT

D: NA
J: TRBJ2-7
size: NA
V: TRBV7-7
CDR3: CATAPRLSPPYEQYF
DNA: TGTGCCACCGCCCCTCGTCTTAGTCCTCCCTACGAGCAGTACTTC

D: TRBD1
J: TRBJ1-1
size: NA
V: TRBV29-1
CDR3: CSVVPQGVKNTEAFF
DNA: TGCAGCGTTGTACCCCAGGGGGTCAAGAACACTGAAGCTTTCTTT

D: NA
J: TRBJ1-5
size: NA
V: TRBV28
CDR3: CASSTPRQTAYQPQHF
DNA: TGTGCCAGCAGCACTCCTCGGCAGACTGCATATCAGCCCCAGCATTTT

D: TRBD2
J: TRBJ2-5
size: NA
V: TRBV2
CDR3: CASRGLADQETQYF
DNA: TGTGCCAGCAGGGGACTAGCGGATCAAGAGACCCAGTACTTC

D: NA
J: TRBJ1-6
size: NA
V: TRBV28
CDR3: CASSLTLSSYNSPLHF
DNA: TGTGCCAGCAGTTTGACACTTAGCTCCTATAATTCACCCCTCCACTTT

D: TRBD2
J: TRBJ2-3
size: once
V: TRBV5-1
CDR3: CASSLSGGAADTQYF
DNA: TGCGCCAGCAGCTTGTCCGGGGGGGCCGCAGATACGCAGTATTTT

D: NA
J: TRBJ2-5
size: NA
V: TRBV20-1
CDR3: CSASFPQYF
DNA: TGCAGTGCTAGCTTCCCCCAGTACTTC

D: TRBD2
J: TRBJ2-3
size: NA
V: TRBV5-6
CDR3: CASSKKREWDTDTQYF
DNA: TGTGCCAGCAGCAAGAAGCGGGAGTGGGACACAGATACGCAGTATTTT

D: NA
J: TRBJ1-2
size: few
V: TRBV6-5
CDR3: CASSTPRTASYGYTF
DNA: TGTGCCAGCAGTACTCCCCGGACAGCAAGCTATGGCTACACCTTC

D: NA
J: TRBJ1-5
size: NA
V: TRBV6-1
CDR3: CASSEASDQPQHF
DNA: TGTGCCAGCAGTGAAGCGAGTGATCAGCCCCAGCATTTT

D: NA
J: TRBJ2-7
size: NA
V: TRBV27
CDR3: CASSPPGLSYEQYF
DNA: TGTGCCAGCAGTCCTCCGGGACTTTCCTACGAGCAGTACTTC

D: NA
J: TRBJ1-2
size: NA
V: TRBV29-1
CDR3: CSVLRHRDYGYTF
DNA: TGCAGCGTCCTTCGGCACAGGGACTATGGCTACACCTTC

D: NA
J: TRBJ1-2
size: few
V: TRBV25-1
CDR3: CASRGSNYGYTF
DNA: TGTGCCAGTCGGGGGTCGAACTATGGCTACACCTTC

D: NA
J: TRBJ2-5
size: NA
V: TRBV5-1
CDR3: CASSLAETQYF
DNA: TGCGCCAGCAGCCTAGCTGAGACCCAGTACTTC

D: TRBD2
J: TRBJ2-2
size: NA
V: TRBV19
CDR3: CASSRVGGSGELFF
DNA: TGTGCCAGTAGTCGGGTCGGGGGGTCCGGGGAGCTGTTTTTT

D: NA
J: TRBJ1-2
size: NA
V: TRBV5-1
CDR3: CASSLAGGSLNYGYTF
DNA: TGCGCCAGCAGCTTGGCCGGAGGCAGCCTTAACTATGGCTACACCTTC

D: NA
J: TRBJ2-6
size: NA
V: TRBV25-1
CDR3: CASSEILAGRANVLTF
DNA: TGTGCCAGCAGTGAAATCCTAGCTGGGAGGGCCAACGTCCTGACTTTC

D: NA
J: TRBJ1-2
size: few
V: TRBV5-6
CDR3: CASSLVEEENYGYTF
DNA: TGTGCCAGCAGCTTGGTCGAGGAGGAGAACTATGGCTACACCTTC

D: NA
J: TRBJ2-7
size: NA
V: TRBV21-1
CDR3: CASGQGRHYEQYF
DNA: TGTGCCAGCGGTCAGGGTCGCCACTACGAGCAGTACTTC

D: NA
J: TRBJ2-7
size: NA
V: TRBV4-2
CDR3: CASSPGRGEQYF
DNA: TGTGCCAGCAGCCCGGGTCGAGGCGAGCAGTACTTC

D: TRBD1
J: TRBJ1-6
size: NA
V: TRBV19
CDR3: CASSPPTGGNSPLHF
DNA: TGTGCCAGTAGCCCTCCGACAGGGGGCAATTCACCCCTCCACTTT

D: NA
J: TRBJ1-1
size: NA
V: TRBV7-9
CDR3: CASSLVSGENTEAFF
DNA: TGTGCCAGCAGCTTAGTATCCGGTGAGAACACTGAAGCTTTCTTT

D: NA
J: TRBJ1-2
size: once
V: TRBV27
CDR3: CASSLKFPYGYTF
DNA: TGTGCCAGCAGTTTAAAGTTCCCCTACGGCTACACCTTC

D: NA
J: TRBJ2-3
size: NA
V: TRBV29-1
CDR3: CSVGIRQSTDTQYF
DNA: TGCAGCGTTGGCATCCGACAGAGCACAGATACGCAGTATTTT

D: NA
J: TRBJ1-1
size: NA
V: TRBV2
CDR3: CAGSKQGVEAFF
DNA: TGTGCCGGGTCAAAACAGGGAGTGGAGGCTTTCTTT

D: TRBD1
J: TRBJ2-1
size: NA
V: TRBV7-6
CDR3: CASSARDSYNEQFF
DNA: TGTGCCAGCAGCGCCCGGGACAGCTACAATGAGCAGTTCTTC

D: NA
J: TRBJ2-3
size: once
V: TRBV18
CDR3: CASSQDGFTQYF
DNA: TGTGCCAGCTCTCAAGACGGGTTTACGCAGTATTTT